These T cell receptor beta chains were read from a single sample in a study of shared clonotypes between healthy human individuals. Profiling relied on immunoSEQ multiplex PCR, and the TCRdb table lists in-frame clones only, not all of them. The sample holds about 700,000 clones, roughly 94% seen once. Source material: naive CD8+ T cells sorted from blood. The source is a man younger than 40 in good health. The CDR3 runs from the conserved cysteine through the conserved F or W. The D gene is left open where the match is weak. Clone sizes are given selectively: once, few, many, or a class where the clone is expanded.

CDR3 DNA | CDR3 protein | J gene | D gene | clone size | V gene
TGTGCCAGCAGCTTAGTGTACACAGATACGCAGTATTTT | CASSLVYTDTQYF | TRBJ2-3 | NA | NA | TRBV7-7
TGTGCCAGCAGGGCCGTGACTAGCGGGACTGAGCAGTTCTTC | CASRAVTSGTEQFF | TRBJ2-1 | TRBD2 | once | TRBV28
TGTGCCAGCTCACCGGACTCCTACAATGAGCAGTTCTTC | CASSPDSYNEQFF | TRBJ2-1 | NA | NA | TRBV18
TGTGCCAGCAGTTTTGAACAGAACTACTCCTACGAGCAGTACTTC | CASSFEQNYSYEQYF | TRBJ2-7 | NA | once | TRBV28
TGTGCCAGCAGTCACGGGAGGGAGACAGATACGCAGTATTTT | CASSHGRETDTQYF | TRBJ2-3 | TRBD2 | NA | TRBV14
TGTGCCAGCAGCCGGACAGGGGGTGGAATGCTCAATCAGCCCCAGCATTTT | CASSRTGGGMLNQPQHF | TRBJ1-5 | TRBD1 | NA | TRBV7-9
TGTGCCAGCACCCCGGCCCGTGGAGACCCCACTGGAAACACCATATATTTT | CASTPARGDPTGNTIYF | TRBJ1-3 | NA | NA | TRBV7-9
TGTGCCAGCAGCTTAGGATTGTTCGACGAGCAGTACTTC | CASSLGLFDEQYF | TRBJ2-7 | NA | once | TRBV7-8
TGTGCCACCCTGGGACAGGGCTCCTACAATGAGCAGTTCTTC | CATLGQGSYNEQFF | TRBJ2-1 | TRBD1 | NA | TRBV19
TGTGCCAGCAGCTTAGCCCCCGGCAGGTCTAGCACAGATACGCAGTATTTT | CASSLAPGRSSTDTQYF | TRBJ2-3 | NA | NA | TRBV7-2
TGTGCCAGCAGCTCGGGGACAGGGGCCTACGAGCAGTACTTC | CASSSGTGAYEQYF | TRBJ2-7 | TRBD1 | few | TRBV5-6
TGTGCCAGCACCGTCGGCGTCGGGGATATTAATGAAAAACTGTTTTTT | CASTVGVGDINEKLFF | TRBJ1-4 | NA | NA | TRBV7-9
TGTGCCAGCAGCTTGGCGTGGGGGGGGAGTGTCGAGCAGTACTTC | CASSLAWGGSVEQYF | TRBJ2-7 | TRBD2 | NA | TRBV11-2
TGTGCCAGCTCACCACTCAAGATAGCGGGAGAGAGCCCCTACGAGCAGTACTTC | CASSPLKIAGESPYEQYF | TRBJ2-7 | TRBD2 | NA | TRBV18
TGTGCCAGCGGTGGGACTAGCACAGATACGCAGTATTTT | CASGGTSTDTQYF | TRBJ2-3 | NA | NA | TRBV9
TGTGCCAGCAGCCAAGAAAAATCCCAGGTTCACACTGAAGCTTTCTTT | CASSQEKSQVHTEAFF | TRBJ1-1 | NA | NA | TRBV14
TGTGCCACCAGCAGACCTATTGGAATCGCTACAGATACGCAGTATTTT | CATSRPIGIATDTQYF | TRBJ2-3 | NA | NA | TRBV15
TGTGCCAGCAGCTTAGCTGTCGGGTTCGGGACAGAAAGTGAGCAGTTCTTC | CASSLAVGFGTESEQFF | TRBJ2-1 | TRBD1 | NA | TRBV7-6
TGTGCTAGTGGCCGGTCCGAACTAGTCCATGAGCAGTTCTTC | CASGRSELVHEQFF | TRBJ2-1 | NA | NA | TRBV12-5
TGTGCCAGCAGCCCAGTCGGGGGGGTGGCCGGGGGATTATACAATGAGCAGTTCTTC | CASSPVGGVAGGLYNEQFF | TRBJ2-1 | TRBD2 | NA | TRBV7-9
TGTGCCAGCAGTATACAGGGTTCAGCCTACGAGCAGTACTTC | CASSIQGSAYEQYF | TRBJ2-7 | NA | few | TRBV28
TGTGCCACCCTCAGAGGGGAATCAAGTGAGCAGTTCTTC | CATLRGESSEQFF | TRBJ2-1 | NA | NA | TRBV10-3
TGTGCCAGCAGCTTAACGTCGGGGTTCCAAAATACGCAGTATTTT | CASSLTSGFQNTQYF | TRBJ2-3 | NA | NA | TRBV7-3
TGCGCCAGCAGCCAAGATAGGCCCGTCGATGAGCAGTTCTTC | CASSQDRPVDEQFF | TRBJ2-1 | NA | NA | TRBV4-3
TGCGCCAGCAGCTCCCTCGGGGCCTACACTGAAGCTTTCTTT | CASSSLGAYTEAFF | TRBJ1-1 | NA | NA | TRBV5-1
TGCGCCAGCAGCCAAGTTCTAGCAAGGGGGGCTTACAATGAGCAGTTCTTC | CASSQVLARGAYNEQFF | TRBJ2-1 | NA | NA | TRBV4-1